Sequencing of this T cell receptor beta chain was carried out in a study of cytomegalovirus exposure and HLA in healthy donors. In the study overall: Of all 400 or so donors who were genotyped, roughly 81% belonged to the Caucasian-associated ancestry cluster. The study, taken as a whole, reports: The study labeled 150 to 200 TCR beta chains cytomegalovirus-associated. Reportedly, fewer N-insertions than the approximately 690-donor mean appeared in an Asian-associated ancestry cluster in a later analysis.

Of note for this clone: Its antigen is unidentified.

It was with 60 Vbeta and 13 Jbeta primers that the PCR ran. The protocol was immunoSEQ multiplex PCR, while the TCRdb copy is restricted to in-frame clones and leaves out a portion. The repertoire holds around 130,000 clones, 84% seen once, with less than 3.5% in the top ten. CDR1 and CDR2 from the germline V gene are SGHDT and YYEEEE. Losses at the gene ends were 2 bases for V and 0 bases for J; bases not matched to a gene: 5. The CDR3 spans 16 residues. Sample: PBMCs. The rearrangement links TRBV5-6 to TRBJ2-7; 10 bases are a match to TRBD1. This TCR was sampled from a man aged 50 to 59 in good health and CMV-seronegative. CDR3 bases: TGTGCCAGCAGCTTACCGGGACAGGGGAGCTCCTACGAGCAGTACTTC. As protein: CASSLPGQGSSYEQYF.